These 17 T cell receptor beta chains were sequenced from one sample in a study of cytomegalovirus exposure and HLA in healthy donors (dated by TCRdb to the late 2010s). The library was generated by the immunoSEQ multiplex PCR assay. A mixture of 60 forward primers for TCR Vbeta segments and 13 reverse primers for TCR Jbeta segments was used in the multiplex PCR. In TCRdb, the immuneACCESS table is reduced to in-frame sequences with V and J assigned. These tables do not hold every clone; where another copy was compared, an unresolved V gene accounts for under half, and the others remain unexplained. The sample yields under 150,000 clones; over 70% were counted once. The ten largest make up roughly 4.2% of the sample. Sample: PBMCs. The receptor source for this set is a woman aged 40 to 50 in good health and CMV-seronegative.

The chain carries TRBV5-1 and TRBJ2-5; D is unresolved. The V end lost 4 bases, the J end lost 3 bases, and 16 bases lay between the germline ends. From germline, CDR1 is SGHRS and CDR2 YFSETQ. The CDR3 consists of 15 residues. CDR3 sequence (DNA): TGCGCCAGCAGCCTAAAAGTAGCCCACGAAGAGACCCAGTACTTC. This gives the protein CASSLKVAHEETQYF.

The chain uses TRBV5-4 and TRBJ2-7; 10 bases fit TRBD1. After removal of 4 bases from V and 1 base from J, the junction contained 8 bases not matched to a gene. Germline-derived CDR1 and CDR2 are SGHNT and YYREEE (reference sequence). The CDR3 is 16 residues long. The DNA for the CDR3 is TGTGCCAGCAGCGCCCGACAGGGGGCGCCTTCCTACGAGCAGTACTTC. Encoded protein: CASSARQGAPSYEQYF.

The chain combines TRBV2 with TRBJ1-1, with D unclear. Germline assignment: CDR1 SNHLY and CDR2 FYNNEI. The CDR3 contains 15 residues. V was shortened by 4 bases and J by 0 bases, with 12 bases between the two germline ends. The CDR3 here is CASSAGNPMNTEAFF. The CDR3 region has the DNA TGTGCCAGCAGTGCCGGGAACCCTATGAACACTGAAGCTTTCTTT.

This rearrangement joins TRBV29-1 to TRBJ2-1; D remains ambiguous. Trimming left V 0 bases short and J 2 bases short, with 14 bases between. CDR1 is SQVTM, CDR2 ANQGSEA, per germline. This CDR3 has 16 amino acids. CDR3 coding DNA: TGCAGCGTTGAAGAGGGCCGGCTCCACCCCTACAATGAGCAGTTCTTC. Protein sequence: CSVEEGRLHPYNEQFF.

In its sample, this clone was seen a few times. The gene calls are TRBV19 and TRBJ1-5; perhaps TRBD1 as D (5 bases). The length of the CDR3 is 15 residues. Germline CDR1 and CDR2: LNHDA and SQIVND (reference sequence). Between the trimmed V and J ends, which lost 5 bases and 3 bases, there was a span of 14 bases. CDR3 nucleotide sequence: TGTGCCAGTAGTTCCGACAAGGGGTTCAATCAGCCCCAGCATTTT. It specifies CASSSDKGFNQPQHF.

The rearrangement joins TRBV6-6 to TRBJ1-3; D may be TRBD1 (6 bases). The CDR3 has 15 residues. V shed 0 bases and J shed 8 bases, with 14 bases lying between them. CDR1 and CDR2 (germline): MNHNY, SVGAGI (reference sequence). CDR3 in DNA: TGTGCCAGCAGTTACTCTAAGTCAGGGGTTGACACCATATATTTT. Translating gives CASSYSKSGVDTIYF.

This clone was seen a handful of times. The chain joins TRBV4-2 to TRBJ2-7, with D hard to call. The CDR3 runs 19 residues. Trimming left V 0 bases short and J 0 bases short, with 21 bases between. The germline gives CDR1 LGHNA, CDR2 YNFKEQ. In DNA, the CDR3 is TGTGCCAGCAGCCAAGATGGAGCTATCCGCCATATAAGCTCCTACGAGCAGTACTTC. Amino acid sequence: CASSQDGAIRHISSYEQYF.

The rearrangement links TRBV29-1 to TRBJ1-5, with D possibly matching TRBD1 (5 bases). The V gene lost 6 bases and the J gene lost 5 bases, with 14 bases spanning the gap. The CDR3 consists of 13 residues. Germline assignment: CDR1 SQVTM and CDR2 ANQGSEA. The CDR3 DNA reads TGCAGCGTCGCCCTGGGGGGGGATCAGCCCCAGCATTTT. The encoded protein is CSVALGGDQPQHF.

This clone was counted a single time. This sequence joins TRBV9 and TRBJ1-4, with 12 bases aligning to TRBD1. The CDR3 runs to 17 residues. CDR1 is SGDLS, CDR2 YYNGEE, per germline. The ends lost 4 bases at V and 4 bases at J; junction bases unmatched: 8. The chain's CDR3 is CASSPRDRGLVNEKLFF. CDR3 DNA: TGTGCCAGCAGCCCCCGGGACAGGGGGCTTGTTAATGAAAAACTGTTTTTT.

V gene TRBV6-5 combines with J gene TRBJ2-1; D is perhaps TRBD2 (7 bases). There are 15 residues in the CDR3. Trimming removed 6 bases from V and 12 bases from J, with 24 bases in between. Germline V gene sequence: CDR1 MNHEY, CDR2 SVGAGI. The CDR3 nucleotides read TGTGCCAGCAGACAGGGTTTTGGGGAGGGTGGCGTGCAGTTCTTC. The encoded protein is CASRQGFGEGGVQFF.

The V gene is TRBV6-6, the J gene TRBJ2-7, with TRBD2 identical over 8 bases. From germline, CDR1 is MNHNY and CDR2 SVGAGI (reference sequence). Trimming removed 6 bases from V and 0 bases from J; junction bases left unmatched: 7. The CDR3 totals 15 residues. The CDR3 sequence is CASRSSGSSSYEQYF. The CDR3, as DNA: TGTGCCAGCAGGTCTAGCGGGTCGAGCTCCTACGAGCAGTACTTC.

The chain carries TRBV28 and TRBJ2-7, with D possibly TRBD2 on 5 matching bases. Trimming took 3 bases from V and 2 from J, leaving 14 bases between them. CDR1 is MDHEN, CDR2 SYDVKM, per germline. This CDR3 spans 15 amino acids. Here the CDR3 DNA reads TGTGCCAGCAGTTTGGGGAGTGTAGGCGCCTACGAGCAGTACTTC. Protein product: CASSLGSVGAYEQYF.

This rearrangement joins TRBV19 to TRBJ2-4; TRBD1 matches 9 bases. The CDR3 is made up of 19 amino acids. Germline lookup yields CDR1 LNHDA and CDR2 SQIVND (reference sequence). The J segment lost 0 bases and the V segment lost 1 base, leaving 10 bases of the junction unmatched. CDR3 coding DNA: TGTGCCAGTAGTATAGCCCCCCAACAGGGGGCTAAAGCCAAAAACATTCAGTACTTC. Protein: CASSIAPQQGAKAKNIQYF.

This clone was detected only once. This chain joins TRBV5-8 and TRBJ1-5; 9 nucleotides match TRBD1. Trimming cost V 4 bases and J 5 bases; bases outside gene matches: 7. Germline V gene data show CDR1 as SGHTS and CDR2 as YDEGEE. CDR3 size: 15 residues. This chain's CDR3 is CASSPGQGKDQPQHF. The CDR3, as DNA: TGTGCCAGCAGCCCGGGACAGGGAAAGGATCAGCCCCAGCATTTT.

The chain joins TRBV9 to TRBJ2-1; the D gene is possibly TRBD1 (6 bases). V dropped 4 bases and J dropped 2 bases, with 16 bases sitting between them. Germline V gene lookup returns CDR1 SGDLS and CDR2 YYNGEE. The CDR3 runs 16 residues. The CDR3 DNA sequence: TGTGCCAGCAGCCCCAGGGGAGCGAACGCCTACAATGAGCAGTTCTTC. This translates into CASSPRGANAYNEQFF.

The chain employs TRBV27 and TRBJ1-2, with 9 bases lining up with TRBD1. CDR3 size: 13 residues. Germline CDR1 and CDR2: MNHEY and SMNVEV (reference sequence). V shed 6 bases, J shed 5 bases, and the junction held 4 bases outside the gene matches. CDR3 sequence reads: CASSDRGIYGYTF. The CDR3 DNA reads TGTGCCAGCAGCGACAGGGGGATTTATGGCTACACCTTC.

In this sample, this clone turned up once. This chain uses TRBV25-1 with TRBJ1-2, with no clear D. Germline V lookup: CDR1 MGHDK, CDR2 SYGVNS. The CDR3 has 11 amino acids. V shed 5 bases and J shed 7 bases, with 8 bases lying between them. This CDR3 is CASSRAGGYTF. The CDR3 DNA reads as TGTGCCAGCAGTCGGGCGGGTGGCTACACCTTC.